This TCR beta chain was sequenced during a study of shared clonotypes between healthy human individuals. Study-level points and caveats: Sequencing depth was expected to influence donor clonotype sharing. Researchers sampled only blood; tissue repertoires likely differ.

Note on this clone: As yet, its antigen is unknown.

This CDR3 comprises 16 residues. Germline values: CDR1 SGHNT, CDR2 YYREEE (reference sequence). V trimming: 3 bases; J trimming: 5 bases; junction bases outside the gene matches: 11. Splitting of each subset's genomic DNA was done evenly across several immunoSEQ plates. Authors' data handling: There were no quality scores in the junction-only immunoSEQ sequences, so filtering differed. Assay: immunoSEQ multiplex PCR; the TCRdb copy retains only in-frame clones and omits some. V and J calls and clone size are given by that table; D and trimming were obtained from the DNA. This table holds 300,000 or so clones, roughly 70% found once.

The sequence was collected from a man between 25 and 39 years old in good health. Specimen: memory CD4+ T cells sorted from blood. As for subset: CD45RA-negative fraction. The J gene is TRBJ2-1, the V gene TRBV5-4; 7 nucleotides agree with TRBD1. Here the CDR3 reads CASSSNRDSYHNEQFF. The CDR3 DNA reads TGTGCCAGCAGCTCAAACCGGGACAGCTATCACAATGAGCAGTTCTTC.